This T cell receptor (beta chain) was captured by sequencing in a study of T cell responses to AZD1222 COVID-19 vaccine. In germline, CDR1 is SGHAT, CDR2 FQNNGV. V dropped 6 bases and J dropped 4 bases, with 10 bases sitting between them. CDR3 size: 13 residues. Regarding the study as a whole: No repertoire was sampled before or during the peak T cell response, only after it.

This clone showed up just a few times. Its specificity is unknown. Libraries were prepared by immunoSEQ multiplex PCR; TCRdb keeps only in-frame clonotypes and omits some of them. The sample contains about 85,000 clones, approximately 87% of which appear only once. The chain recombines TRBV11-2 with TRBJ2-1; perhaps D is TRBD1 or TRBD2 (6 bases each). The clonotype comes from an adult in good health. The source material was peripheral blood, sampled on day 0 of AZD1222 vaccination. CDR3: CASRWGAYNEQFF. CDR3 sequence (DNA): TGTGCCAGCAGATGGGGGGCGTACAATGAGCAGTTCTTC.